This entry is about one TCR beta chain. Its antigen is unknown. The data were taken from a study of CXCR3-negative and CXCR3-positive naive CD8 T cells. 5' RACE that incorporated UMI labels was used to prepare the TRB cDNA libraries. TCRdb re-called the 5' RACE reads and shows each CDR3 protein once, DNA omitted. The table for this sample gives about 120,000 distinct CDR3 sequences. Study findings and constraints: Sequencing showed both naive subsets with comparably high diversity, and memory CD8+ cells much lower. Memory, not naive, CXCR3-negative and CXCR3-positive cells differed in TRBV-TRBJ usage.

The CDR3 is 15 residues long. Germline values: CDR1 SGHTA, CDR2 FQGTGA. The origin of this receptor is a human donor in good health. Some clones in this sample may be carry-over from other donors' samples. Sequencing was carried out using naive CXCR3- CD8+ T cells from blood. Subset indicated: CD45RO-CCR7+CD27+CD95- naive CD8+ T cells lacking CXCR3 (TNR3-). This chain connects TRBV7-3 to TRBJ2-1. CDR3 sequence: CASSLLLALQSEQFF.